This section outlines one T cell receptor beta chain sequence together with its context. Seattle patients were enrolled during active infection and followed longitudinally. Assay used: immunoSEQ multiplex PCR; TCRdb lists only in-frame clones, some missing. This sample carries 55,000 to 75,000 clones, around 77% of them seen once, and the ten largest clones take roughly 4.9%. The data were obtained in a study of blood T cell repertoires in COVID-19. The CDR3 sequence is 15 residues long. V lost 7 bases and J 7 bases, leaving 20 bases between the germline ends. Germline CDR1 reads SGHRS; CDR2 reads YFSETQ.

V is TRBV5-1 and J is TRBJ2-2; tentatively, D is TRBD1 (6 bases). The sequence was collected from a woman in her 70s with COVID-19, enrolled during active disease. Sequencing was done on a sample of peripheral blood. The CDR3 region has the DNA TGCGCCAGCGGGACGCTCCAGGGGACGGGCGGGGAGCTGTTTTTT. The encoded protein is CASGTLQGTGGELFF.